Listed below are T cell receptor beta chains from one sample, sequenced in a study of response to subunit inactivated influenza vaccine. One entry per CDR3 protein results from TCRdb running MiXCR on the RT-PCR reads. Here the sample spans hundreds of thousands of distinct CDR3 sequences, around 11% being singletons. These data also featured in a second study, about T cells expressing NK-cell markers.

The specimen was PBMCs from blood, collected on the day of vaccination. The receptors come from a man between 45 and 60 years old who received an inactivated influenza vaccine. CDR3s include the opening cysteine and the closing phenylalanine or tryptophan. Each record gives: V gene, D gene, clone size, J gene, CDR3 DNA, CDR3 protein. D genes are given only for firm matches. The size of a clone is reported for some rows only, either as once, few or many, or as a class for expanded clones.

TRBV29-1	TRBD1	NA	TRBJ1-1	TGCAGCGGCCTGGGACAGCCGAACACTGAAGCTTTCTTT	CSGLGQPNTEAFF
TRBV20-1	NA	few	TRBJ2-3	TGCAGTGCTAGAGAACTGGTAGATACGCAGTATTTT	CSARELVDTQYF
TRBV6-1	NA	NA	TRBJ2-5	TGTGCCAGCAGTCCAGGGGAGGGCAGGGTGAGAGAGACCCAGTACTTC	CASSPGEGRVRETQYF
TRBV4-1	NA	NA	TRBJ2-3	TGCGCCAGCAGCCAAGGGCACCTCACAGATACGCAGTATTTT	CASSQGHLTDTQYF
TRBV12-3/TRBV12-4	NA	many	TRBJ1-1	TGTGCCAGCACAAGGAGATGGTCTGAAGCTTTCTTT	CASTRRWSEAFF
TRBV12-3/TRBV12-4	NA	few	TRBJ2-5	TGTGCCTCCCAGGACACTATAGAGGAGACCCAGTACTTC	CASQDTIEETQYF
TRBV5-6	TRBD1	NA	TRBJ2-3	TGTGCCAGCAGCTTCACAGGGGGCGCGCGAGCAGATACGCAGTATTTT	CASSFTGGARADTQYF
TRBV7-2	NA	few	TRBJ2-3	TGTGCCAGCAGCTTAAACGGGGGCCGAACAGATACGCAGTATTTT	CASSLNGGRTDTQYF
TRBV2	NA	NA	TRBJ1-6	TGTGCCAGCAGGACCACAAATTCACCCCTCCACTTT	CASRTTNSPLHF
TRBV5-6	TRBD2	NA	TRBJ2-1	TGTGCCAGCAGCCACCCCGGGACTAGCGAGAATAAGCATGAGCAGTTCTTC	CASSHPGTSENKHEQFF
TRBV7-2	NA	NA	TRBJ2-1	TGTGCCAGCAGCTTTTCGGACGGACCATACAATGAGCAGTTCTTC	CASSFSDGPYNEQFF
TRBV4-2	TRBD2	NA	TRBJ2-7	TGTGCCAGCAGCTGGGGACTAGCGGGAGCTGACGAGCAGTACTTC	CASSWGLAGADEQYF
TRBV28	NA	NA	TRBJ1-2	TGTGCCAGCAGTTTAAGCAGCTATGGCTACACCTTC	CASSLSSYGYTF
TRBV4-1	TRBD2	NA	TRBJ2-2	TGCGCCAGCAGCCAGGTTGTGGGGGGGATGAACACCGGGGAGCTGTTTTTT	CASSQVVGGMNTGELFF
TRBV20-1	TRBD1	few	TRBJ1-1	TGCAGTGCTAACCCGACAGGGGTTACTGAAGCTTTCTTT	CSANPTGVTEAFF
TRBV7-2	NA	few	TRBJ2-5	TGTGCCAGCAGCTTCGTGCACAACCAAGAGACCCAGTACTTC	CASSFVHNQETQYF
TRBV12-3/TRBV12-4	NA	NA	TRBJ2-7	TGTGCCAGCAGTTTTGCTAGCCAAGGATCCGAGCAGTACTTC	CASSFASQGSEQYF
TRBV7-2	TRBD1	NA	TRBJ1-2	TGTGCCAGCAGCTTAGCCGGGACAGGGCCCTTTGGTGGCTACACCTTC	CASSLAGTGPFGGYTF
TRBV5-6	TRBD2	many	TRBJ2-1	TGTGCCAGCAGCACCCCGACTAGCGGGTGGGATGAGCAGTTCTTC	CASSTPTSGWDEQFF
TRBV12-3/TRBV12-4	TRBD1	many	TRBJ2-7	TGTGCCAGCAGTGAACCCGGGACAGGATCCTACGAGCAGTACTTC	CASSEPGTGSYEQYF
TRBV2	NA	NA	TRBJ1-1	TGTGCCAGCAGCCCAGGACAGTTTATTGAAGCTTTCTTT	CASSPGQFIEAFF
TRBV4-3	NA	NA	TRBJ2-4	TGCGCCAGCAGCCCGGGGGCGCTTTGGAAAAACATTCAGTACTTC	CASSPGALWKNIQYF
TRBV6-5	TRBD1	NA	TRBJ2-1	TGTGCCAGCAGTTACCGTGGGACAGGGGGTTCCTACAATGAGCAGTTCTTC	CASSYRGTGGSYNEQFF
TRBV7-2	TRBD2	NA	TRBJ2-3	TGTGCCAGCAGCCTCGGACTAGTCTTGACCGATACGCAGTATTTT	CASSLGLVLTDTQYF
TRBV18	NA	few	TRBJ2-3	TGTGCCAGCTCACCAGCCACAGATACGCAGTATTTT	CASSPATDTQYF
TRBV20-1	TRBD2	NA	TRBJ2-2	TGCAGTGCTAGTCGGGGGGCCGGGGAGCTGTTTTTT	CSASRGAGELFF
TRBV29-1	NA	many	TRBJ2-7	TGCAGCGTCGCCATACCGGGGACCTACGAGCAGTACTTC	CSVAIPGTYEQYF
TRBV14	NA	many	TRBJ2-1	TGTGCCAGCAGCCAAGATTGGGCCCGGGACATTACCTACAATGAGCAGTTCTTC	CASSQDWARDITYNEQFF
TRBV20-1	NA	few	TRBJ2-1	TGCAGTGCCCACTACGGGGGCTACAATGAGCAGTTCTTC	CSAHYGGYNEQFF
TRBV6-2/TRBV6-3	TRBD1	NA	TRBJ2-3	TGTGCCAGCAGTTACCTTACAGGGGGTGGAGATACGCAGTATTTT	CASSYLTGGGDTQYF
TRBV15	NA	NA	TRBJ2-1	TGTGCCACCAGCAGAGATCAGACCCGCGACAATGAGCAGTTCTTC	CATSRDQTRDNEQFF
TRBV12-3/TRBV12-4	NA	few	TRBJ2-7	TGTGCCAGCAGTTTTGTGGGGACACCGTCCTACGAGCAGTACTTC	CASSFVGTPSYEQYF
TRBV19	NA	NA	TRBJ2-2	TGTGCCAGTAGTAAGGAGATAACCGGGGAGCTGTTTTTT	CASSKEITGELFF
TRBV6-1	NA	NA	TRBJ2-2	TGTGCCACTGCACAGGGATTCACCGGGGAGCTGTTTTTT	CATAQGFTGELFF
TRBV7-2	TRBD2	many	TRBJ2-7	TGTGCCAGCAGCTACTCCGGGACTACCTACGAGCAGTACTTC	CASSYSGTTYEQYF
TRBV18	NA	NA	TRBJ2-3	TGTGCCAGCTCACCACTCCGGCAGACCGGCACAGATACGCAGTATTTT	CASSPLRQTGTDTQYF
TRBV5-1	NA	few	TRBJ2-1	TGCGCCAGCAGCATTGGAGGGCAGATCAATGAGCAGTTCTTC	CASSIGGQINEQFF
TRBV12-3/TRBV12-4	TRBD1	NA	TRBJ2-7	TGTGCCAGCAACCCGACAGGGCGGACCTACGAGCAGTACTTC	CASNPTGRTYEQYF
TRBV29-1	NA	NA	TRBJ2-7	TGCAGCGTCGAGGGGGTGAGGGGGAGCGGTTCCTACGAGCAGTACTTC	CSVEGVRGSGSYEQYF
TRBV6-4	TRBD2	NA	TRBJ2-1	TGTGCCAGCAGTGGGGGATCAGCGGGGGCCACGGAGCAGTTCTTC	CASSGGSAGATEQFF
TRBV20-1	NA	few	TRBJ2-7	TGCAGTGCTAGAGGAAGACTACCGGACAATACCTACGAGCAGTACTTC	CSARGRLPDNTYEQYF
TRBV9	TRBD1	few	TRBJ2-6	TGTGCCAGCAGCGCGGGGACAGGGAGGGTTGGGGCCAACGTCCTGACTTTC	CASSAGTGRVGANVLTF
TRBV12-3/TRBV12-4	TRBD1	NA	TRBJ2-7	TGTGCCAGCAGTTCCGGACAGGGACCTTTCTACGAGCAGTACTTC	CASSSGQGPFYEQYF
TRBV7-9	NA	few	TRBJ1-1	TGTGCCAGCAGCCCCAGTATCGAAGCTTTCTTT	CASSPSIEAFF
TRBV20-1	NA	many	TRBJ1-1	TGCAGTGCTAGAGAACCGATGAACACTGAAGCTTTCTTT	CSAREPMNTEAFF
TRBV9	NA	few	TRBJ2-7	TGTGCCAGCAGCGCCCGGCCCCCTTCGGAGCAGTACTTC	CASSARPPSEQYF
TRBV5-1	NA	NA	TRBJ2-2	TGCGCCAGCAGTCACTCGGGGAGCACCGGGGAGCTGTTTTTT	CASSHSGSTGELFF
TRBV20-1	TRBD2	NA	TRBJ2-3	TGCAGTGCTCCCCGAAGCGGGAGGGCCGGGTCGGATACGCAGTATTTT	CSAPRSGRAGSDTQYF
TRBV5-1	TRBD1	many	TRBJ2-5	TGCGCCAGCAGCGTCGGACAGGGCCAAGAGACCCAGTACTTC	CASSVGQGQETQYF
TRBV7-9	NA	NA	TRBJ2-1	TGTGCCAGCCGCCTTTGGAACAATGAGCAGTTCTTC	CASRLWNNEQFF
TRBV6-5	NA	NA	TRBJ1-6	TGTGCCAGCAGTTACTACGGGACATGGCATAATAAGCGAGATTCACCCCTCCACTTT	CASSYYGTWHNKRDSPLHF
TRBV29-1	NA	NA	TRBJ2-1	TGCAGCGTTTGTTTATGGGATGAGCAGTTCTTC	CSVCLWDEQFF
TRBV14	NA	NA	TRBJ2-5	TGTGCCAGCAGCCAATTTAGCGGAGAGTCCGGGACCCAGTACTTC	CASSQFSGESGTQYF
TRBV24-1	TRBD2	many	TRBJ2-2	TGTGCCACCAGTGCCAGAACCCCGGGCCTAGCGGGAGAACTTGCCGGGGAGCTGTTTTTT	CATSARTPGLAGELAGELFF
TRBV24-1	NA	few	TRBJ2-3	TGTGCCACCAGTGATTTTGGGCGAGATACGCAGTATTTT	CATSDFGRDTQYF